The clone carrying this TCR beta chain has only a few counts. Its antigen is still unknown. The use of a sample-barcoded 5' primer and a J-beta primer mix characterized a second PCR of about 6 to 11 cycles. The template-switch adaptor was a 5' adaptor with 12 random nucleotides. It tagged each cDNA molecule. TCRdb reprocessed the 5' RACE reads via MiXCR and lists one record per CDR3 protein. Of 550,000 to 600,000 distinct CDR3 sequences in the sample, under 55% are singletons; the top ten hold 20% to 25%. V dropped 3 bases and J dropped 3 bases, with 18 bases sitting between them. The CDR3 contains 16 residues. Germline CDR1 reads SGHRS; CDR2 reads YFSETQ. This sample was included in a study of blood T cells in healthy people across ages. Overall study results and limits: It was held that the diversity estimates obtained from one million T cells were underestimates. While age rose, TCR beta diversity per million T cells dropped in a roughly linear way. Lack of knowledge of donor CMV status possibly confounded expanded clonotype changes.

The chain combines TRBV5-1 with TRBJ1-1; D not certain. Sequencing used blood. The TCR was taken from a man older than 75 in good health. CDR3 DNA: TGCGCCAGCAGCTCTAAGATCCGCCGCGGGGACACTGAAGCTTTCTTT. It yields the protein CASSSKIRRGDTEAFF.